One T cell receptor beta chain is described in this entry. Its antigen remains unidentified. TCRdb analysed the 5' RACE reads with MiXCR anew, one entry per CDR3 protein. The sample has a few hundred thousand distinct CDR3 sequences; 20% are singletons. This CDR3 spans 15 amino acids. The V gene end was trimmed by 10 bases and the J gene end by 2 bases; junction bases not matched to a gene: 10. Germline CDR1 KGHDR, CDR2 SFDVKD. This sample is drawn from a study of CD8 T cells in ankylosing spondylitis. Study outcomes and limitations: Disease-linked clones proved CD8+ and comparatively uncommon in peripheral blood. The authors reported significant enrichment of disease-linked clones in matched ankylosing spondylitis synovial fluid. One TCR beta motif, made up of 7 or 8 highly homologous variants, appeared characteristic of ankylosing spondylitis blood.

The chain joins TRBV24-1 to TRBJ2-1; 7 bases map to TRBD1. The origin of this receptor is a male donor with ankylosing spondylitis or in good health (not recorded which). What was sequenced was blood, either unsorted or a sorted T cell fraction (not recorded which). Here the CDR3 reads CATTDHRGPYNEQFF. In DNA, the CDR3 is TGTGCCACTACGGACCACAGGGGTCCCTACAATGAGCAGTTCTTC.